This T cell receptor beta chain is from a study of regulatory T cells in long-lasting Graves disease. As to time point: persistent/refractory GD, antithyroid drugs over 5 years with positive TRAb. The TCR library was made from RNA that had been extracted from PBMCs in TRIzol. This CDR3 is 15 amino acids long. Trimming at V came to 6 bases and at J to 4 bases, leaving 11 bases not matched to a gene. CDR1 and CDR2 (germline): MDHEN, SYDVKM. In building TCR beta libraries, iRepertoire HTBI primers were used together with Arm-PCR of CDR3 regions. TCRdb analysed the multiplex PCR reads with MiXCR anew, one entry per CDR3 protein. The table records 250,000 to 300,000 distinct CDR3 sequences, 22% of them present only once. The sample holds many counts of this clonotype.

This clonotype was sampled from a female donor with Graves disease. Sequenced here: peripheral blood mononuclear cells (PBMCs), sampled when the disease was refractory, from a patient treated with antithyroid drugs. The chain couples TRBV28 to TRBJ1-1; TRBD1 agrees at 7 bases. This CDR3 reads CASRPTQGVRTEAFF. CDR3 DNA sequence: TGTGCCAGCAGACCCACCCAGGGGGTACGCACTGAAGCTTTCTTT. Full variable domain (missing parts from reference TRBV28 and TRBJ1-1): DVKVTQSSRYLVKRTGEKVFLECVQDMDHENMFWYRQDPGLGLRLIYFSYDVKMKEKGDIPEGYSVSREKKERFSLILESASTNQTSMYLCASRPTQGVRTEAFFGQGTRLTVV.